A single sample is the source of the 8 T cell receptor beta chains below, sequenced in a study of regulatory T cells in long-lasting Graves disease. The time point denotes: newly diagnosed GD, antithyroid drugs for less than 3 months. The TCR library was prepared using RNA isolated from PBMCs. Assembly of TCR beta libraries relied on iRepertoire HTBI primers together with Arm-PCR of CDR3 regions. TCRdb reprocessed the multiplex PCR reads via MiXCR and lists one record per CDR3 protein. The table records over 500,000 distinct CDR3 sequences, 16% of them present only once. This same sample was also part of a study on T cells in Graves' hyperthyroidism and ophthalmopathy.

The source was peripheral blood mononuclear cells (PBMCs), collected at new diagnosis, from a patient treated with antithyroid drugs. Every receptor here comes from a man aged 18 to 35 with Graves disease.

The table lists this clonotype with a few counts. The V gene is TRBV9, the J gene TRBJ1-1, with 8 positions matching TRBD1. The germline V gene has CDR1 SGDLS and CDR2 YYNGEE. The J segment lost 6 bases and the V segment lost 2 bases, leaving 9 bases of the junction unmatched. This CDR3 comprises 15 residues. This CDR3 is CASSVTGQVLSEAFF. CDR3 sequence (DNA): TGTGCCAGCAGCGTCACGGGACAGGTCCTCTCTGAAGCTTTCTTT.

This clonotype was seen ten or more times. V and J are TRBV2 and TRBJ2-7; D might be TRBD2 (6 bases). The V gene lost 6 bases and the J gene lost 3 bases, with 18 bases spanning the gap. Germline assignment: CDR1 SNHLY and CDR2 FYNNEI. The CDR3 totals 15 residues. For the CDR3, the DNA is TGTGCCAGCAGGAGCAACCGGGGGTTAGGCTACGAGCAGTACTTC. Its translation: CASRSNRGLGYEQYF.

This clonotype was observed a handful of times. The V and J genes are TRBV18 and TRBJ1-5; weak D call: TRBD1 (5 bases). V lost 6 bases, J lost 2 bases, and 14 bases lay in between. Germline V CDR1 and CDR2: KGHSH, LQKENI. CDR3 length: 15 residues. DNA of the CDR3: TGTGCCAGCTCTCCTGGGGCAGATGGCAATCAGCCCCAGCATTTT. This encodes CASSPGADGNQPQHF.

This clonotype was picked up many times. The chain recombines TRBV7-2 with TRBJ2-3; D remains ambiguous. This CDR3 is 12 amino acids long. V was trimmed by 5 bases and J by 8 bases, leaving 11 bases between them. The germline V gene encodes CDR1 SGHTA and CDR2 FQGNSA. CDR3 region: CASSTRTGTQYF. The CDR3 bases are TGTGCCAGCAGCACCAGAACGGGTACGCAGTATTTT.

This clonotype was seen a handful of times. The rearrangement uses TRBV7-2 and TRBJ2-1; 9 nucleotides agree with TRBD1. This CDR3 is built from 15 residues. The V and J ends lost 5 bases and 4 bases, in that order; junction bases with no gene match: 6. Germline-derived CDR1 and CDR2 are SGHTA and FQGNSA. The CDR3: CASSLDRGGYNEQFF. The CDR3 region has the DNA TGTGCCAGCAGCCTCGACAGGGGGGGTTACAATGAGCAGTTCTTC.

This clonotype was recorded many times. The J gene is TRBJ1-1, the V gene TRBV6-1, with D maybe TRBD1 (5 bases). Trimming left V 5 bases short and J 5 bases short, with 12 bases between. Germline V lookup: CDR1 MNHNS, CDR2 SASEGT. The CDR3 has 13 residues. CDR3 DNA sequence: TGTGCCAGCAGTACCCGGGCAGGGACTGAAGCTTTCTTT. Its translation: CASSTRAGTEAFF.

This clonotype was found a few times. The chain has TRBV20-1 and TRBJ2-5, with D uncertain. Trimming shortened V by 6 bases and J by 5 bases, and 16 bases separated the two germline ends. CDR3 size: 13 residues. CDR1 and CDR2 from the germline V gene are DFQATT and SNEGSKA (reference sequence). CDR3 amino acids: CSASPTTEETQYF. The CDR3 coding sequence is TGCAGTGCCAGTCCCACCACCGAGGAGACCCAGTACTTC.

The V and J genes are TRBV6-2 or TRBV6-3 and TRBJ1-1, with D maybe TRBD1 (5 bases). Germline lookup yields CDR1 MNHEY and CDR2 SVGEGT. The CDR3 runs 16 residues. V was cut by 8 bases and J by 0 bases, with 19 bases left in between. The CDR3 sequence: CASWEVRGFLNTEAFF. For the CDR3, the DNA is TGTGCCAGCTGGGAAGTAAGGGGCTTCTTGAACACTGAAGCTTTCTTT.